This TCR beta chain was sequenced for a study of neoadjuvant anti-PD-1 for oral cavity cancer. Regarding the study as a whole: Pretreatment Treg/Th17 ratio correlated inversely with post-treatment tumor clonality. After neoadjuvant nivolumab, PBMC T cell clonality was significantly higher in non-responders than responders.

CDR1 and CDR2 (germline): LNHDA, SQIVND (reference sequence). Trimming took off 3 bases at V and 7 bases at J, with 10 bases between the two ends. The CDR3 runs 13 residues. PBMCs were not maintained or expanded in culture before analysis. With respect to this clone: Its matching antigen is unknown.

The protocol was immunoSEQ multiplex PCR, while the TCRdb copy is restricted to in-frame clones and leaves out a portion. The sample consists of about 14,000 clones, about 68% of them appearing once. The clonotype originates from a person aged 35 to 85 with oral cavity squamous cell carcinoma. Here the sequenced sample was PBMCs, taken before nivolumab (anti-PD-1) treatment. This sequence joins TRBV19 and TRBJ1-5; D may be TRBD1 (5 bases). CDR3 DNA sequence: TGTGCCAGTAGTATCCCCGGGGGGCAGCCCCAGCATTTT. This encodes CASSIPGGQPQHF.